The 17 T cell receptor beta chains below come from one sample, sequenced in a study of blood T cell repertoires in COVID-19. Only in-frame clones appear in the TCRdb table, and some are missing; sequencing was by immunoSEQ multiplex PCR. Here the sample spans over 200,000 clones, around 79% being singletons. Material: peripheral blood. The origin of the receptors is an elderly woman with acute or convalescent COVID-19.

The J gene is TRBJ1-5, the V gene TRBV3-1 (or the pseudogene TRBV3-2); D is unresolved. The V end lost 3 bases, the J end lost 6 bases, and 9 bases lay between the germline ends. The CDR3 length is 13 residues. Germline V gene data show CDR1 as LGHDT and CDR2 as YNNKEL (reference sequence). DNA for the CDR3: TGTGCCAGCAGCCAGGCTCCGGGTCAGCCCCAGCATTTT. As protein: CASSQAPGQPQHF.

The table lists this clone with a few counts. The V and J genes are TRBV19 and TRBJ1-5; 8 bases map to TRBD1. The CDR3 totals 20 residues. Germline CDR1 reads LNHDA; CDR2 reads SQIVND (reference sequence). Trimming took 6 bases from V and 4 from J; bases not matched to a gene: 23. The CDR3 DNA follows: TGTGCCAGTAGAGGCGCCAGGGGGGACAGGAGACGGTCCAGAAATCAGCCCCAGCATTTT. Translated: CASRGARGDRRRSRNQPQHF. The full variable domain, completed using reference TRBV19 and TRBJ1-5, is DGGITQSPKYLFRKEGQNVTLSCEQNLNHDAMYWYRQDPGQGLRLIYYSQIVNDFQKGDIAEGYSVSREKKESFPLTVTSAQKNPTAFYLCASRGARGDRRRSRNQPQHFGDGTRLSIL.

The chain joins TRBV3-1 (or the pseudogene TRBV3-2) to TRBJ2-5; TRBD1 aligns across 9 bases. V lost 8 bases to trimming and J lost 1 base; unmatched junction nucleotides: 5. CDR3 length: 14 amino acids. Per germline, CDR1 LGHDT and CDR2 YNNKEL (reference sequence). CDR3 sequence (DNA): TGTGCCAGCGCCAGGACAGGGGCCCAAGAGACCCAGTACTTC. It yields the protein CASARTGAQETQYF.

The chain carries TRBV5-1 and TRBJ1-5; 7 bases map to TRBD1. The germline CDR1 and CDR2 sequences are SGHRS and YFSETQ. The CDR3 consists of 13 residues. V lost 4 bases to trimming and J lost 7 bases; unmatched junction nucleotides: 5. The CDR3 bases are TGCGCCAGCAGCCCCGACAGGGAGCAGCCCCAGCATTTT. Its protein is CASSPDREQPQHF.

The CDR3 reads CASSYSRRRQFF. The CDR3 DNA is TGTGCCAGCAGTTACTCCCGACGGAGGCAGTTCTTC. This chain joins TRBV6-2 or TRBV6-3 and TRBJ2-1, with D hard to call. CDR1 is MNHEY, CDR2 SVGEGT, per germline. The CDR3 covers 12 residues. V was shortened by 0 bases and J by 12 bases, with 9 bases between the two germline ends.

CDR3: CASSFPGTGHNEQFF. The CDR3 bases are TGTGCCAGCAGCTTCCCCGGGACAGGCCACAATGAGCAGTTCTTC. The chain joins TRBV7-9 to TRBJ2-1; TRBD1 aligns across 8 bases. CDR1 is SEHNR, CDR2 FQNEAQ, per germline (reference sequence). V was clipped by 3 bases and J by 5 bases; unmatched bases: 6. CDR3 length: 15 residues.

This clone was picked up a small number of times. The CDR3 reads CASSEQVNYGYTF. The CDR3 nucleotides read TGTGCCAGCAGTGAGCAGGTTAACTATGGCTACACCTTC. V usage is TRBV6-1 and J usage is TRBJ1-2; no clear D gene. V was clipped by 3 bases and J by 1 base, with 6 bases between them. CDR3 length: 13 residues. CDR1 MNHNS and CDR2 SASEGT come from the germline V gene.

The chain combines TRBV27 with TRBJ1-5; no clear D gene. Germline V CDR1 and CDR2: MNHEY, SMNVEV (reference sequence). The CDR3 extends over 14 amino acids. V lost 4 bases, J lost 7 bases, and 14 bases lay in between. In DNA, the CDR3 is TGTGCCAGCAGTTATAGACCGCTCGGGCAGCCCCAGCATTTT. Its protein is CASSYRPLGQPQHF.

This clone was detected once. This chain uses TRBV6-2 or TRBV6-3 with TRBJ2-6; D is undetermined. V was pared by 5 bases and J by 0 bases, with 11 bases between. The CDR3 has 16 residues. Germline V CDR1 and CDR2: MNHEY, SVGEGT. CDR3 residues: CASSPSESSGANVLTF. In DNA, the CDR3 is TGTGCCAGCAGTCCGTCAGAAAGCTCTGGGGCCAACGTCCTGACTTTC.

V usage is TRBV5-1 and J usage is TRBJ2-5; 8 bases line up with TRBD1. The CDR3 extends over 15 amino acids. V dropped 4 bases and J dropped 1; count of bases not matched to a gene: 6. CDR1 is SGHRS, CDR2 YFSETQ, per germline. The CDR3 nucleotides are TGCGCCAGCAGCCCTCAGGGGGCTAGCCAAGAGACCCAGTACTTC. Its translation is CASSPQGASQETQYF.

The rearrangement joins TRBV28 to TRBJ1-6; D uncertain. This CDR3 has 15 amino acids. Germline V gene lookup returns CDR1 MDHEN and CDR2 SYDVKM. The V end lost 6 bases, the J end lost 0 bases, and 9 bases lay between the germline ends. CDR3 coding DNA: TGTGCCAGCAGAACTCCTAGCTCCTATAATTCACCCCTCCACTTT. Translated: CASRTPSSYNSPLHF.

The CDR3, as DNA: TGTGCCACCGACAGAGATTCCTACGAGCAGTACTTC. Its translation is CATDRDSYEQYF. The J gene is TRBJ2-7, the V gene TRBV7-3; the D gene is possibly TRBD1 (5 bases). Germline loops: CDR1 SGHTA, CDR2 FQGTGA. V was clipped by 10 bases and J by 1 base, with 11 bases between them. The CDR3 covers 12 residues.

The chain is built from TRBV6-5 and TRBJ1-6, with 8 positions matching TRBD1. V lost 2 bases, J lost 10 bases, and 10 bases stayed unmatched. This CDR3 spans 16 amino acids. CDR1 is MNHEY, CDR2 SVGAGI, per germline. The CDR3 DNA reads TGTGCCAGCAGTTACGCCGGACAGGGAGGTCGATCACCCCTCCACTTT. Translation: CASSYAGQGGRSPLHF.

This chain uses TRBV28 with TRBJ2-2; D possibly corresponds to TRBD2 (7 bases). The CDR3 totals 13 residues. Germline V gene lookup returns CDR1 MDHEN and CDR2 SYDVKM. The V end was cut by 8 bases, the J end by 4 bases, with 11 bases between. The CDR3 DNA sequence: TGTGCCAGCGGGGGGGCAAGCACCGGGGAGCTGTTTTTT. It specifies CASGGASTGELFF.

The chain has TRBV11-2 and TRBJ2-3, with 8 bases fitting TRBD2. Germline lookup yields CDR1 SGHAT and CDR2 FQNNGV. This CDR3 is 16 amino acids long. Trimming at V came to 5 bases and at J to 1 base, leaving 8 bases not matched to a gene. CDR3 nucleotides: TGTGCCAGCAGCCCGGTAGCGGGGAGTCGCACAGATACGCAGTATTTT. This sequence encodes CASSPVAGSRTDTQYF.

The chain carries TRBV4-1 and TRBJ1-5; possibly TRBD1 for D (6 bases). Trimming stripped 1 base from V and 4 bases from J, with 14 bases between. The CDR3 length is 16 residues. CDR1 is MGHRA and CDR2 is YSYEKL in the germline V gene. The DNA for the CDR3 is TGCGCCAGCAGCCAAGCTCTCAGAGGGGGTAATCAGCCCCAGCATTTT. Its protein product is CASSQALRGGNQPQHF.

The rearrangement uses TRBV9 and TRBJ2-1; TRBD2 matches 10 bases. J gave up 3 bases and V 0 bases, and 18 bases lay outside the gene matches. This CDR3 spans 21 amino acids. CDR1 SGDLS and CDR2 YYNGEE come from the germline V gene. The CDR3 nucleotides are TGTGCCAGCAGCGTAGCCCCGCGTGTGAGCGGGGGGGCGATTGTCTACAATGAGCAGTTCTTC. Translated: CASSVAPRVSGGAIVYNEQFF.